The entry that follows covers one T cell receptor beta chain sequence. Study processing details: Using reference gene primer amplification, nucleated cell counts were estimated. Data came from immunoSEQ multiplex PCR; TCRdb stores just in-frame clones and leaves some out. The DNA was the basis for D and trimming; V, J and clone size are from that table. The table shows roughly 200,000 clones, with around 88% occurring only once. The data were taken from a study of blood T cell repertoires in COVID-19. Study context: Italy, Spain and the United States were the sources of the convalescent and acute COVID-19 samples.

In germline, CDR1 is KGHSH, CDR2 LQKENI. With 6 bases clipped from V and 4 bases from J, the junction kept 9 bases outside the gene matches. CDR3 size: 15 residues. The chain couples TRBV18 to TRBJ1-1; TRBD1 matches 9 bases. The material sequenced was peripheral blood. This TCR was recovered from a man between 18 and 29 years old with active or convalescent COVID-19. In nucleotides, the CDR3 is TGTGCCAGCTCCCCGGGACAGGGCTTGGCCACTGAAGCTTTCTTT. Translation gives CASSPGQGLATEAFF.